This T cell receptor beta chain was sequenced for a study of CD8+ T cells in alopecia areata (dated by TCRdb to 2017 to 2018). About the full investigation: Treated patients were enrolled in an open-label pilot trial of oral tofacitinib, 5 to 10 mg twice daily, for moderate-to-severe alopecia areata. RNA came from the PAXgene miRNA kit for fixed scalp, the miRNeasy kit for PBMCs, and the RNeasy kit for mouse skin. In humans, TCRbeta sequencing was performed on scalp tissue and on sorted CD4+ and CD8+ peripheral blood T cells from healthy controls and from patients with patchy or totalis/universalis alopecia areata. Tofacitinib-treated patients had biopsies at baseline and at 4 and 24 weeks of treatment, with a later scalp biopsy in several patients. Patients stayed on tofacitinib for 6 to 18 months and then had 6 months of follow-up off drug so that delayed response and recurrence could be assessed. The study used high-throughput TCRbeta sequencing to examine T cell clonal expansion in alopecia areata, in both the C3H/HeJ mouse model and human patients. TCRbeta CDR3 regions were amplified by immunoSEQ multiplex PCR with 35 Vbeta forward and 13 Jbeta reverse primers. Clonality in the scalp was compared among normal scalp (n=4), patchy alopecia areata scalp (n=8), and alopecia totalis/universalis scalp (n=8).

This clone was observed a handful of times. This clone's antigen is unknown. Base qualities are not at hand, and no much larger clone is one base apart. The sample's time point, from its label and the paper: baseline before oral tofacitinib. Peripheral blood and lesional scalp punch biopsies were obtained from patients with alopecia areata. PBMCs were isolated by density centrifugation and stained for CD3, CD4 and CD8, after which CD4+ and CD8+ T cells were sorted on a FACSAria. Findings and caveats that apply to the study as a whole: Unlike mouse skin, where gammadelta T cells dominate, normal human skin contains resident alphabeta T cells that get sequenced too, which complicates analysis of the scalp TCR repertoire. Higher clonality and more expanded CD8+ clones were observed in lesional scalp than in normal scalp, particularly in alopecia totalis/universalis, a finding suggestive of antigenic drive. Compared with mice, TCR sequences shared between patients were less clear, possibly partly because of HLA diversity across the patient population.

Library method: the immunoSEQ multiplex PCR assay. RNA was extracted from all samples and reverse transcribed into cDNA as template for TCR sequencing. First-strand cDNA was synthesized with SuperScript III using a 2:1 mix of oligo-dT and random hexamers. A synthetic immune receptor repertoire was used to measure amplification bias, and any remaining bias was corrected computationally. Per the authors' processing: Raw reads were preprocessed to remove errors, and CDR3 was defined by IMGT conventions from the conserved cysteine to phenylalanine. Clonality was computed by normalizing Shannon entropy by log2 of the number of productive unique TCRs and subtracting the result from 1. Whether each scalp clone was CD4 or CD8 was inferred by checking scalp TCRbeta sequences against the CD4 and CD8 repertoires from sorted blood. Sourced from immuneACCESS, this table was stored by TCRdb with only in-frame sequences that have V and J called. A share of the clones is absent; for the studies checked, an unresolved V gene accounts for under half, and the remainder has no known explanation. V and J calls and clone size are copied from that table; D and trimming were computed from the DNA. The sample contains some 120,000 clones, over 50% of them found a single time. The biggest ten clones account for 4.5% to 5.5% of the sample.

Based on the germline V gene, the CDR1 and CDR2 sequences are MDHEN and SYDVKM. Compared with germline, V lacks 9 bases and J lacks 6 bases; bases without a gene match: 5. Reading from cysteine to phenylalanine, the CDR3 counts 12 amino acids. Only the CDR3 part of the read is kept: 36 bases, read in frame from the first base. Recombination linked TRBV28 to TRBJ1-1, and 9 bases in between align with TRBD1. The sequence derives from a human donor with alopecia areata. The sample in question was CD4+ T cells sorted from blood, obtained at week 0. In nucleotide form, the sequence is TGTGCCAGTCGACAGGGGGGAGCTGAAGCTTTCTTT. This is translated as CASRQGGAEAFF.